These T cell receptor beta chains were read from a single sample in a study of blood T cell repertoires in COVID-19. Sequenced by immunoSEQ multiplex PCR; TCRdb stores in-frame clones only, minus some. This repertoire shows just under 350,000 clones, around 83% found once; its top ten account for about 2.7%. The source material was peripheral blood. These receptors all stem from a man aged 30-40 years with active or convalescent COVID-19. The CDR3 runs from the conserved cysteine through the conserved F or W. A D gene is named only where the DNA matches it firmly. Size values are once, few and many counts, or a class for expanded clones, and some rows have none.

v_call	clone_size	d_call	j_call	cdr3_nt	cdr3_aa
TRBV18	NA	NA	TRBJ2-1	TGTGCCAGCTCACTCCAGGGGTCCTACAATGAGCAGTTCTTC	CASSLQGSYNEQFF
TRBV7-2	NA	TRBD1	TRBJ1-1	TGTGCCAGCAGCTTAGCGGTCAGGGGGGACGCTTTCTTT	CASSLAVRGDAFF
TRBV7-7	NA	TRBD2	TRBJ2-5	TGTGCCAGCAGCTTGGGACTAGCGGCGCAAGAGACCCAGTACTTC	CASSLGLAAQETQYF
TRBV27	NA	TRBD2	TRBJ2-3	TGTGCCAGCAGCACTAGCGCTGAGGGAGATACGCAGTATTTT	CASSTSAEGDTQYF
TRBV3-1/TRBV3-2	once	TRBD2	TRBJ2-7	TGTGCCAGCAGCTCCCCCCGGACTAGCGACCCCTACGAGCAGTACTTC	CASSSPRTSDPYEQYF
TRBV7-3	once	TRBD1	TRBJ2-1	TGTGCCAGCAGCCGGAGCGGGACAGGGGGACTCTATGAGCAGTTCTTC	CASSRSGTGGLYEQFF
TRBV7-6	NA	NA	TRBJ1-6	TGTGCCAGCAGCTCTCAATCGTTCAGCTCCTATAATTCACCCCTCCACTTT	CASSSQSFSSYNSPLHF
TRBV9	NA	TRBD1	TRBJ1-3	TGTGCCAGCAGCGTACAGGGGGCAACGGGAAACACCATATATTTT	CASSVQGATGNTIYF
TRBV7-3	NA	TRBD2	TRBJ2-1	TGTGCCAGCAGCAATAGCGGGAGGTCCTACAATGAGCAGTTCTTC	CASSNSGRSYNEQFF
TRBV13	NA	TRBD2	TRBJ2-4	TGTGCCAGCAGCTTACTAGCGGAAAACATTCAGTACTTC	CASSLLAENIQYF
TRBV21-1	once	NA	TRBJ2-3	TGTGCCAGCAAGTGGGGAGGGCACTCTTCTAGCACAGATACGCAGTATTTT	CASKWGGHSSSTDTQYF
TRBV27	once	NA	TRBJ2-2	TGTGCCAGCAGTAGATGGGCAGGGTTCACCGGGGAGCTGTTTTTT	CASSRWAGFTGELFF
TRBV2	NA	TRBD2	TRBJ2-5	TGTGCCAGCAGTAAGACTAGCGGGGGAGGAGAGACCCAGTACTTC	CASSKTSGGGETQYF
TRBV19	NA	NA	TRBJ1-1	TGTGCCAGTAAAACGACACTAGACACTGAAGCTTTCTTT	CASKTTLDTEAFF
TRBV9	NA	NA	TRBJ2-5	TGTGCCAGCAGCCCATCGGTAGCAGTGGTACAAGAGACCCAGTACTTC	CASSPSVAVVQETQYF
TRBV6-1	NA	TRBD2	TRBJ2-1	TGTGCCAGCAGTGATGGATTACTAGCGGGAACCTACAATGAGCAGTTCTTC	CASSDGLLAGTYNEQFF
TRBV4-2	NA	NA	TRBJ1-6	TGTGCCAGCAGCCAAGTCGGCGGTGATTCACCCCTCCACTTT	CASSQVGGDSPLHF
TRBV7-2	few	NA	TRBJ1-3	TGTGCCAGCAGGCCCGGGGGAGGGGTCCCCATATATTTT	CASRPGGGVPIYF
TRBV7-3	once	NA	TRBJ1-5	TGTGCCAGCAGCTTAACCGTTAATCAGCCCCAGCATTTT	CASSLTVNQPQHF
TRBV2	NA	NA	TRBJ2-1	TGTGCCAGCGTGAGAGGAACCTACAATGAGCAGTTCTTC	CASVRGTYNEQFF
TRBV11-2	NA	NA	TRBJ1-1	TGTGCCAGCAGCTTAGGCAGTTTTGGGAACACTGAAGCTTTCTTT	CASSLGSFGNTEAFF
TRBV19	NA	NA	TRBJ2-1	TGTGCCAGTAGTCCTCGGACAGTTCCAGCTTTAAATGAGCAGTTCTTC	CASSPRTVPALNEQFF
TRBV5-4	NA	TRBD2	TRBJ2-2	TGTGCCAGCAGATTCGGGCTAGCGGATAACACCGGGGAGCTGTTTTTT	CASRFGLADNTGELFF
TRBV11-2	NA	NA	TRBJ2-3	TGTGCCAGCCTCGGGTACAGCACAGATACGCAGTATTTT	CASLGYSTDTQYF
TRBV14	few	TRBD2	TRBJ2-3	TGTGCCAGCAGCCAAGGGCTAGCGGGACGAGATACGCAGTATTTT	CASSQGLAGRDTQYF
TRBV5-1	NA	NA	TRBJ1-1	TGCGCCAGCAGCTTCCAGGGCGGCGCTAACACTGAAGCTTTCTTT	CASSFQGGANTEAFF
TRBV4-2	NA	TRBD2	TRBJ2-7	TGTGCCAGCAGCCAAGAAAGGCCTAGCGGGAGCGACGAGCAGTACTTC	CASSQERPSGSDEQYF
TRBV27	NA	TRBD2	TRBJ2-1	TGTGCCAGCAGCCCCGTAGCGACTAGCGGGGCCTATGAGCAGTTCTTC	CASSPVATSGAYEQFF
TRBV6-4	once	NA	TRBJ2-7	TGTGCCAGCAGTGACCAGTTCCCTTCCTACGAGCAGTACTTC	CASSDQFPSYEQYF
TRBV28	few	NA	TRBJ2-5	TGTGCCAGCAGTTCTATGTCTGGTTCTGCCAAAGAAGAGACCCAGTACTTC	CASSSMSGSAKEETQYF
TRBV6-5	NA	NA	TRBJ2-2	TGTGCCAGCAGCCTTACTAGCGGGGAGCTGTTTTTT	CASSLTSGELFF
TRBV6-1	NA	TRBD1	TRBJ2-5	TGTGCCAGCAGTGAACTAGGTTTAGGGACAGGGTGGGAGACCCAGTACTTC	CASSELGLGTGWETQYF
TRBV7-9	NA	NA	TRBJ2-7	TGTGCCAGCAGCCTGACAGACTCCTACGAGCAGTACTTC	CASSLTDSYEQYF
TRBV11-3	NA	TRBD1	TRBJ2-7	TGTGCCAGCAGCTTACGACAGGGGCCCTACGAGCAGTACTTC	CASSLRQGPYEQYF
TRBV9	NA	NA	TRBJ1-6	TGTGCCAGCAGCGTAGTCCCAGGGGAGGGTTCACCCCTCCACTTT	CASSVVPGEGSPLHF
TRBV19	NA	TRBD1	TRBJ1-4	TGTGCCAGTAGTATAAACAGGGGGGATGAAAAACTGTTTTTT	CASSINRGDEKLFF
TRBV6-6	NA	NA	TRBJ2-7	TGTGCCAGCAGCCCAGTTTCCTACGAGCAGTACTTC	CASSPVSYEQYF
TRBV19	NA	TRBD1	TRBJ1-5	TGTGCCAGTAGTATAGGCGACAGGGGAAATCAGCCCCAGCATTTT	CASSIGDRGNQPQHF
TRBV7-2	NA	NA	TRBJ2-1	TGTGCCAGCAGCCGTCCCTCCTCCTACAATGAGCAGTTCTTC	CASSRPSSYNEQFF
TRBV9	few	NA	TRBJ2-3	TGTGCCAGCACACGGGACACAGATACGCAGTATTTT	CASTRDTDTQYF
TRBV5-1	NA	NA	TRBJ2-3	TGCGCCAGCAGCTTGGCTCTCGGAACAGTGGGTAAAGATACGCAGTATTTT	CASSLALGTVGKDTQYF
TRBV19	NA	NA	TRBJ2-1	TGTGCCTCAGGAGGAGGGTCGGGACGGTTCTTC	CASGGGSGRFF
TRBV6-5	NA	TRBD1	TRBJ1-5	TGTGCCAGCACCCAAGGACAGGGCCCCAATCAGCCCCAGCATTTT	CASTQGQGPNQPQHF
TRBV28	NA	NA	TRBJ1-4	TGTGCCAGCAGTCTCCGGTTAGAAAAACTGTTTTTT	CASSLRLEKLFF
TRBV6-1	NA	NA	TRBJ1-2	TGTGCCAGCAGTGAGTCCGGGACTCCGAATGGCTACACCTTC	CASSESGTPNGYTF
TRBV19	NA	TRBD2	TRBJ2-1	TGTGCCAGTAGTGACCCTCTAGCGGCAAACTCCTACAATGAGCAGTTCTTC	CASSDPLAANSYNEQFF
TRBV5-6	NA	TRBD1	TRBJ2-2	TGTGCCAGCAGCCCATTACAGGGGGCGACCGGGGAGCTGTTTTTT	CASSPLQGATGELFF
TRBV4-3	NA	TRBD2	TRBJ2-2	TGCGCCAGCAGCCAAGACCCCAGCGGGGGCACCGACACCGGGGAGCTGTTTTTT	CASSQDPSGGTDTGELFF
TRBV5-4	NA	NA	TRBJ1-6	TGTGCCAGCAGCCCCCCACAGGGAATCATCCTCCACTTT	CASSPPQGIILHF